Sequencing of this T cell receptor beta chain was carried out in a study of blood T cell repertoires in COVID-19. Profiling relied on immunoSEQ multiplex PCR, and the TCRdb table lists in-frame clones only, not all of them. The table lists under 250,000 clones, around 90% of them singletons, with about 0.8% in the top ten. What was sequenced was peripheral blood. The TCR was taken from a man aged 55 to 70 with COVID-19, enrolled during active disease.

The CDR3 coding sequence is TGTGCCAGTAGTATAAGGTCTAGCGGCTGGAGGGAGCTGTTTTTT. It codes for CASSIRSSGWRELFF. The V gene is TRBV19, the J gene TRBJ2-2; 7 bases match TRBD2. CDR1 LNHDA and CDR2 SQIVND come from the germline V gene (reference sequence). V lost 2 bases, J lost 9 bases, and 9 bases stayed unmatched. The CDR3 spans 15 residues.